Given below is one TCR beta chain in context. Its antigen is undetermined. PCR involved 60 Vbeta and 13 Jbeta primers. Only in-frame clones appear in the TCRdb table, and some are missing; sequencing was by immunoSEQ multiplex PCR. The sample gives under 130,000 clones, 75% to 85% of which show up once; less than 2.5% is in the top ten. These data belong to a study of cytomegalovirus exposure and HLA in healthy donors. Findings and limits, study-wide: It was taken for granted in presence/absence analyses that sequencing depth across donors was roughly uniform.

The germline V and J ends were trimmed by 0 bases and 4 bases, with 19 bases remaining between them. The CDR3 has 17 amino acids. Per germline, CDR1 SGDLS and CDR2 YYNGEE. Input material: PBMCs. V is TRBV9 and J is TRBJ2-5; the D gene is possibly TRBD2 (5 bases). The receptor comes from a man aged 30 to 45 in good health and CMV-seronegative. The CDR3 reads CASSVGNRGPGRETQYF. In nucleotides, the CDR3 is TGTGCCAGCAGCGTAGGAAACAGAGGGCCGGGTCGAGAGACCCAGTACTTC.